The present T cell receptor (beta chain) was sequenced within a study of T cell changes during pregnancy in multiple sclerosis. The V and J ends lost 3 bases and 5 bases, in that order; junction bases with no gene match: 6. The CDR3 runs to 15 residues. Germline lookup yields CDR1 KGHSH and CDR2 LQKENI. TCRdb's table, derived via immunoSEQ multiplex PCR, lists solely in-frame clones and lacks some. The sample has some 64,000 clones; under 95% are singletons. This sequence originates from a female donor with multiple sclerosis, enrolled in a pregnancy study. The chain couples TRBV18 to TRBJ1-1; TRBD1 agrees at 10 bases. Specimen: peripheral blood, collected after pregnancy. Here the CDR3 reads CASSPMTGGGTEAFF. The CDR3 DNA reads as TGTGCCAGCTCACCCATGACAGGGGGCGGTACTGAAGCTTTCTTT.